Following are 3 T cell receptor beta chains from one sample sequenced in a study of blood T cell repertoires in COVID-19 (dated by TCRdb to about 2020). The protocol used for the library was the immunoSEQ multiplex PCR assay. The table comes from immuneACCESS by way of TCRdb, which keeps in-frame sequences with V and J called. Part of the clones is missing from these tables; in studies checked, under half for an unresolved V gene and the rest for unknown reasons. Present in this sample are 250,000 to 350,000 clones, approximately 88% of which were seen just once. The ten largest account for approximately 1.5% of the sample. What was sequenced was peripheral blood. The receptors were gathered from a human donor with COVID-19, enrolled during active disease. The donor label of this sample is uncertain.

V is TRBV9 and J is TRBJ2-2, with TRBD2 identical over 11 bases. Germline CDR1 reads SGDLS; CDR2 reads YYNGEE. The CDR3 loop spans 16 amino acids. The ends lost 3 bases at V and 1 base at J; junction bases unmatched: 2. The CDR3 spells CASSAGTSGNTGELFF. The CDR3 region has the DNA TGTGCCAGCAGCGCTGGGACTAGCGGGAACACCGGGGAGCTGTTTTTT.

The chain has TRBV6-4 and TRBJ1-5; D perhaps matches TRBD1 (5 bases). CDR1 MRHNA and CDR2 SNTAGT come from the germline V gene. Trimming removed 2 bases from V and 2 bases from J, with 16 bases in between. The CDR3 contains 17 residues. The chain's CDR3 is CASSDPDNSWGNQPQHF. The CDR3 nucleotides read TGTGCCAGCAGTGACCCGGACAATAGCTGGGGCAATCAGCCCCAGCATTTT.

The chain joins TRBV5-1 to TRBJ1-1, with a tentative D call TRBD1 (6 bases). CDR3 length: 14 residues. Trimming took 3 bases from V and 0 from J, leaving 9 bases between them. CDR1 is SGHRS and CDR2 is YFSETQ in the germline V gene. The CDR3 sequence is CASSSTGLNTEAFF. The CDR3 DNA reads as TGCGCCAGCAGCTCGACAGGTTTGAACACTGAAGCTTTCTTT.